This TCR beta chain emerged from a study of T cells in Graves' hyperthyroidism and ophthalmopathy. Regarding this clonotype: Its antigen is undetermined.

Amplification of TCR beta CDR3 regions was performed using RNA transcripts as template. The study used the HTBI primer set for a first-round RT-PCR of the TCR CDR3. TCRdb ran MiXCR on the multiplex PCR reads and lists one entry per CDR3 protein. The data hold a few hundred thousand distinct CDR3 sequences, with 18% observed a single time. Newly diagnosed hyperthyroidism patients aged 18 to 65 years had disease lasting under 2 months. The source of the PBMCs was approximately 9.5 ml of fresh peripheral blood. General study results and limits: Blood also contained most expanded thyroid clonotypes above 0.001. Classification by a 13 V-J model distinguished ophthalmopathy from stable hyperthyroidism.

The V and J ends lost 7 bases and 0 bases respectively, with 9 bases between them. Germline V gene sequence: CDR1 SQVTM, CDR2 ANQGSEA. This CDR3 is 12 amino acids long. The sequenced material came from blood. The chain couples TRBV29-1 to TRBJ1-1; tentatively, D is TRBD1 (5 bases). The receptor was derived from a woman in her forties or fifties with Graves' hyperthyroidism. CDR3: CSAGGLNTEAFF. The CDR3 nucleotides read TGCAGCGCGGGGGGATTGAACACTGAAGCTTTCTTT.